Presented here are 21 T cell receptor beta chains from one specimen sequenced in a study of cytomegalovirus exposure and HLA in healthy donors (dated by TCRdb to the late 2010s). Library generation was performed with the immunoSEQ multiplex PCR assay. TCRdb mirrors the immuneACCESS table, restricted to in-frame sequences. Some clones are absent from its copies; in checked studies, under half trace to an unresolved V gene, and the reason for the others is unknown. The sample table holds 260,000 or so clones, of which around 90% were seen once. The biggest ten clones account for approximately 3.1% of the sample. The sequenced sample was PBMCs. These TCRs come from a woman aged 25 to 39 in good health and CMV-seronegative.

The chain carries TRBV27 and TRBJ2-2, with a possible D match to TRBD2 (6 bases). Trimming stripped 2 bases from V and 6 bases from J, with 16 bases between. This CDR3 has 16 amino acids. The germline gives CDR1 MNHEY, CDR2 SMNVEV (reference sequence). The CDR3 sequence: CASSLGHTSIAGELFF. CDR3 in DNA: TGTGCCAGCAGTTTAGGGCATACTAGCATAGCCGGGGAGCTGTTTTTT.

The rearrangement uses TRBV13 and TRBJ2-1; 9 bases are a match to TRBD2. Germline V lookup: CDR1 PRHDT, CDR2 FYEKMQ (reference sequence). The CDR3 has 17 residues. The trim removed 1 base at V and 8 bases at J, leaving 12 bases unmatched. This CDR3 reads CASSLEGLAGIQDEQFF. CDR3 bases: TGTGCCAGCAGCTTAGAGGGTCTAGCGGGAATTCAGGATGAGCAGTTCTTC.

CDR3 DNA sequence: TGTGCCAGCAGTTTGGCCGGATCGCGGGTGTCCACAGATACGCAGTATTTT. Its protein product is CASSLAGSRVSTDTQYF. V is TRBV28 and J is TRBJ2-3, with D possibly TRBD2 on 5 matching bases. With 3 bases removed from V and 2 bases from J, the gap between germline ends came to 18 bases. Germline V gene lookup returns CDR1 MDHEN and CDR2 SYDVKM. The CDR3 spans 17 residues.

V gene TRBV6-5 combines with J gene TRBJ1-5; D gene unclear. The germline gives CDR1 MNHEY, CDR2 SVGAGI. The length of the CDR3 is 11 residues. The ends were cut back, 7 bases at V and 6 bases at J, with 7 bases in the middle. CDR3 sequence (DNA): TGTGCCAGCATTGGATCTCAGCCCCAGCATTTT. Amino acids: CASIGSQPQHF.

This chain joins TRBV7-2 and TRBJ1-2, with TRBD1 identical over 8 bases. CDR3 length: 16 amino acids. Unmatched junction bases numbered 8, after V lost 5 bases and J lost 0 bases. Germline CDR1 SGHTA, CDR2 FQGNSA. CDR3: CASSQGATTTNYGYTF. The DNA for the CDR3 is TGTGCCAGCAGCCAGGGGGCGACCACGACTAACTATGGCTACACCTTC.

CDR3 region: CASSSNEKLFF. The DNA for the CDR3 is TGTGCCAGCAGCTCAAATGAAAAACTGTTTTTT. The V and J genes are TRBV5-4 and TRBJ1-4; no clear D. CDR3 length: 11 amino acids. The ends were cut back, 3 bases at V and 5 bases at J, with 2 bases in the middle. Looked up from germline, CDR1 is SGHNT and CDR2 is YYREEE (reference sequence).

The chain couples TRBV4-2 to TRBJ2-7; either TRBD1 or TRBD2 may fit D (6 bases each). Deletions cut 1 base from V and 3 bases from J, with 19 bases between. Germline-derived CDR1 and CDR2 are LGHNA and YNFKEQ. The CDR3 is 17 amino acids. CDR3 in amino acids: CASSQVPPGAVSYEQYF. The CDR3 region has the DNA TGTGCCAGCAGCCAAGTACCCCCGGGGGCGGTCAGCTACGAGCAGTACTTC.

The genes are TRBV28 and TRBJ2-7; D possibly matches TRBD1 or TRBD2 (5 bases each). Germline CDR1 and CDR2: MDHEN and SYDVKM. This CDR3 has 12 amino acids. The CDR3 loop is CSIGAPLYEQYF. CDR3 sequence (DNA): TGTTCAATCGGGGCCCCTCTATACGAGCAGTACTTC.

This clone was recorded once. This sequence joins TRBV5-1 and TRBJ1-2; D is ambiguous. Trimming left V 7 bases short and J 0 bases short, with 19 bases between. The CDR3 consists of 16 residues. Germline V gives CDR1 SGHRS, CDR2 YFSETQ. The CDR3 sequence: CASGPMPDATNYGYTF. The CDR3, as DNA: TGCGCCAGCGGACCTATGCCTGACGCCACTAACTATGGCTACACCTTC.

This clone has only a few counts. CDR3 coding DNA: TGCAGCGTTGATTCGGGGGCGGCTGGAAACACCATATATTTT. Its translation: CSVDSGAAGNTIYF. The chain uses TRBV29-1 and TRBJ1-3, with D possibly being TRBD1 (6 bases). Germline V lookup: CDR1 SQVTM, CDR2 ANQGSEA. Deletions cut 3 bases from V and 2 bases from J, with 11 bases between. The CDR3 is 14 amino acids.

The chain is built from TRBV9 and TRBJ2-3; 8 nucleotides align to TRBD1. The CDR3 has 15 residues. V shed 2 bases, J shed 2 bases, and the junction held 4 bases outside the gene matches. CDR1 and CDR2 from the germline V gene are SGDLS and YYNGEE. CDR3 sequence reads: CASSVQGADTDTQYF. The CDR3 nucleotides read TGTGCCAGCAGCGTCCAGGGGGCTGACACAGATACGCAGTATTTT. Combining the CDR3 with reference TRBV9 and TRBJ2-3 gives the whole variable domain DSGVTQTPKHLITATGQRVTLRCSPRSGDLSVYWYQQSLDQGLQFLIQYYNGEERAKGNILERFSAQQFPDLHSELNLSSLELGDSALYFCASSVQGADTDTQYFGPGTRLTVL.

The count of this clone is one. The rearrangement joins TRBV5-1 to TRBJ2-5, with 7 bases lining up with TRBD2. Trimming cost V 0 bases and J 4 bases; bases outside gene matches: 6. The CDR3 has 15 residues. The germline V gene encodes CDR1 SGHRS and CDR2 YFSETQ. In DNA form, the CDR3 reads TGCGCCAGCAGCTTGGAGGGCGGGAGTCTAGAGACCCAGTACTTC. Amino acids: CASSLEGGSLETQYF.

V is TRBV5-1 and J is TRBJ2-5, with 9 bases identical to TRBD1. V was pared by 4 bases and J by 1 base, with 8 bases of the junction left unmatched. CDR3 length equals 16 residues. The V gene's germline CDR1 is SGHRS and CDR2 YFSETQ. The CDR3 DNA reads TGCGCCAGCAGCCCAGGGACAGGGTATGGCCAAGAGACCCAGTACTTC. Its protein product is CASSPGTGYGQETQYF.

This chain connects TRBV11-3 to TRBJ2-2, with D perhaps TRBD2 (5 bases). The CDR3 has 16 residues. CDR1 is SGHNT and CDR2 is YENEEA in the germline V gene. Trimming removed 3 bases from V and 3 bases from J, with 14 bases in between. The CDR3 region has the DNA TGTGCCAGCAGCTTTGGGGAGCTCCGGGACACCGGGGAGCTGTTTTTT. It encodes CASSFGELRDTGELFF.

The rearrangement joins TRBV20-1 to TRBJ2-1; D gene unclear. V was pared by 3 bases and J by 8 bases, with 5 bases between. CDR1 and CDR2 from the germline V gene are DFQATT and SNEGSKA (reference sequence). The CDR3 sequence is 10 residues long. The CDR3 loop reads CSASSYEQFF. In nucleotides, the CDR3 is TGCAGTGCTAGTAGTTATGAGCAGTTCTTC.

CDR3 nucleotides: TGTGCCAGCCGGGTTCTGACCGGGGGTAACACTGAAGCTTTCTTT. It specifies CASRVLTGGNTEAFF. The chain carries TRBV2 and TRBJ1-1, with a possible D match to TRBD1 (5 bases). The V and J ends lost 8 bases and 2 bases respectively, with 18 bases between them. CDR1 SNHLY and CDR2 FYNNEI come from the germline V gene. The CDR3 covers 15 residues.

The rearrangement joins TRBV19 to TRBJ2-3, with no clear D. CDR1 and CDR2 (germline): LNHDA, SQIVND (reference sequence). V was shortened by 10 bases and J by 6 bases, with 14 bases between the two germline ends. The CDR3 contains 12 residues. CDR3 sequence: CATQAPSDTQYF. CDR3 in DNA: TGTGCCACTCAGGCGCCGAGCGATACGCAGTATTTT.

The CDR3 DNA follows: TGTGCCAGCAGCCAAGATGATGAGTTTCGGCTGTCTAGCTCCTACGAGCAGTACTTC. Its translation: CASSQDDEFRLSSSYEQYF. The chain employs TRBV14 and TRBJ2-7; D is undetermined. CDR3 length equals 19 residues. Trimming cost V 0 bases and J 0 bases, with 21 bases left between them. Per germline, CDR1 SGHDN and CDR2 FVKESK.

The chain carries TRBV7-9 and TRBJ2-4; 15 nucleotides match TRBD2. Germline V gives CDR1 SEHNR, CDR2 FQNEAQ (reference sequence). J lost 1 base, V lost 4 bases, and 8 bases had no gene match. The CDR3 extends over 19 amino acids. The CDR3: CASSSPGLAGGSAKNIQYF. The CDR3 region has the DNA TGTGCCAGCAGCTCGCCGGGACTAGCGGGAGGTTCGGCCAAAAACATTCAGTACTTC.

CDR3 protein: CASSQVKGAYNEQFF. The CDR3 bases are TGTGCCAGCAGCCAAGTTAAGGGGGCCTACAATGAGCAGTTCTTC. This chain connects TRBV4-2 to TRBJ2-1; tentatively, D is TRBD1 (6 bases). Germline V gives CDR1 LGHNA, CDR2 YNFKEQ. V lost 1 base and J lost 2, with 9 bases in between. This CDR3 has 15 amino acids.

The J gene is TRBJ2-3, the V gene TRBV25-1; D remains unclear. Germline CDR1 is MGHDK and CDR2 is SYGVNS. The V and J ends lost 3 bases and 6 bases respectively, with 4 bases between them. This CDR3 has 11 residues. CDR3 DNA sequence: TGTGCCAGCAGTGAGGGGGATACGCAGTATTTT. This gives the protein CASSEGDTQYF.